These 2 T cell receptor beta chains share one sample of origin, sequenced in a study of blood T cell repertoires in COVID-19. Profiled with immunoSEQ multiplex PCR; TCRdb holds only in-frame clones, not every one. The table records hundreds of thousands of clones, approximately 86% of them present only once. The specimen was peripheral blood. All receptors come from a human donor in a cohort sampled during active COVID-19.

CDR3 amino acids: CASSGLAGWSYTDTQYF. Here the CDR3 DNA reads TGTGCCAGCAGTGGACTAGCGGGATGGAGTTACACAGATACGCAGTATTTT. V and J are TRBV25-1 and TRBJ2-3, with 11 bases identical to TRBD2. The CDR3 runs 17 residues. The J segment lost 2 bases and the V segment lost 4 bases, leaving 8 bases of the junction unmatched. Per germline, CDR1 MGHDK and CDR2 SYGVNS.

This chain connects TRBV6-6 to TRBJ2-7; D perhaps matches TRBD2 (6 bases). Germline-derived CDR1 and CDR2 are MNHNY and SVGAGI (reference sequence). The V gene lost 6 bases and the J gene lost 3 bases, with 9 bases spanning the gap. The CDR3 is 12 amino acids. The DNA for the CDR3 is TGTGCCAGCAGCCCCGGGAGCTACGAGCAGTACTTC. Protein product: CASSPGSYEQYF.